This T cell receptor (beta chain) is from a study of T cells in Graves' hyperthyroidism and ophthalmopathy. On the study more broadly: Peripheral blood was taken when the disease was first diagnosed, before any treatment began. General study findings and limits: Prediction of ophthalmopathy progression came a median approximately 6.6 months pre-onset. Blood shared most expanded thyroid clonotypes above 0.001.

V lost 6 bases to trimming and J lost 9 bases; unmatched junction nucleotides: 2. Germline assignment: CDR1 DFQATT and CDR2 SNEGSKA (reference sequence). CDR3 length: 12 amino acids. Worth noting for this clonotype: Its target is not known.

Clinical symptoms, serum thyroxine, TRAb, thyroid ultrasound and orbital computed tomography informed diagnoses. There were TCR beta CDR3 regions amplified from RNA transcripts. An initial round of RT-PCR targeting the TCR CDR3 relied on the HTBI primer set. TCRdb redid the calling of the multiplex PCR reads with MiXCR, one entry per CDR3 protein. The top ten hold approximately 5.7% of the sample, which has nearly 600,000 distinct CDR3 sequences, approximately 13% seen once. The receptor was isolated from a woman between 25 and 40 years old with Graves' hyperthyroidism that later progressed to Graves' ophthalmopathy. Sequencing was carried out using blood. The chain is built from TRBV20-1 and TRBJ2-1; 13 bases line up with TRBD2. In DNA form, the CDR3 reads TGCAGTGCGTGGACTAGCGGGAGTGAGCAGTTCTTC. Protein: CSAWTSGSEQFF.